The next 23 T cell receptor beta chains were all read from a single sample in a study of cytomegalovirus exposure and HLA in healthy donors. The PCR was carried out with 60 Vbeta primers and 13 Jbeta primers. Sequencing was performed with immunoSEQ multiplex PCR; in TCRdb, only in-frame clones are kept and a portion is missing. Of under 150,000 clones in the sample, around 66% are singletons; the top ten hold about 8.3%. The source material was PBMCs. The receptors here all came from a man aged 18 to 29 in good health and CMV-seropositive.

The chain combines TRBV7-9 with TRBJ2-3; D possibly corresponds to TRBD2 (5 bases). The CDR3 is made up of 15 amino acids. Per germline, CDR1 SEHNR and CDR2 FQNEAQ (reference sequence). V was clipped by 3 bases and J by 4 bases, with 14 bases between them. CDR3 DNA: TGTGCCAGCAGCTTTGTCCCCTCGGGGTCAGATACGCAGTATTTT. Translation gives CASSFVPSGSDTQYF.

This rearrangement joins TRBV28 to TRBJ1-6, with 9 bases aligning to TRBD1. Trimming cost V 3 bases and J 5 bases; bases outside gene matches: 5. Per the germline V gene, CDR1 is MDHEN and CDR2 is SYDVKM. This CDR3 contains 16 residues. In DNA, the CDR3 is TGTGCCAGCAGTTTCCCCGGGACAGGGAATAATTCACCCCTCCACTTT. Translation gives CASSFPGTGNNSPLHF.

The chain employs TRBV2 and TRBJ1-6; no definite D call. This CDR3 region has 14 residues. The V gene's germline CDR1 is SNHLY and CDR2 FYNNEI. V was clipped by 0 bases and J by 7 bases, with 7 bases between them. The CDR3 DNA reads TGTGCCAGCAGTGAAGCGCTTCAGAATTCACCCCTCCACTTT. The encoded protein is CASSEALQNSPLHF.

This sequence joins TRBV5-4 and TRBJ1-1, with TRBD1 identical over 9 bases. This CDR3 is built from 13 residues. The trim removed 4 bases at V and 10 bases at J, leaving 8 bases unmatched. Germline values: CDR1 SGHNT, CDR2 YYREEE (reference sequence). CDR3 bases: TGTGCCAGCAGCCCCGGGGACAGGGTAACAGCTTTCTTT. Its translation: CASSPGDRVTAFF.

The CDR3, as DNA: TGTGCCACCAGTCGTTATAGCGGGGGATTTGATACGCAGTATTTT. This encodes CATSRYSGGFDTQYF. The chain carries TRBV15 and TRBJ2-3; TRBD2 agrees at 9 bases. CDR1 is LNHNV and CDR2 is YYDKDF in the germline V gene (reference sequence). This CDR3 has 15 residues. The ends lost 6 bases at V and 6 bases at J; junction bases unmatched: 10.

The chain recombines TRBV6-4 with TRBJ1-1, with D perhaps TRBD1 (5 bases). The germline V gene encodes CDR1 MRHNA and CDR2 SNTAGT. V gave up 6 bases and J gave up 4 bases, with 15 bases separating them. This CDR3 contains 14 residues. CDR3 in amino acids: CASSVRGRATEAFF. The DNA of the CDR3 is TGTGCCAGCAGCGTTAGGGGAAGGGCCACTGAAGCTTTCTTT.

The chain joins TRBV6-4 to TRBJ2-3; D is uncertain. This CDR3 is built from 15 residues. V shed 2 bases and J shed 2 bases, with 11 bases lying between them. Germline V gene lookup returns CDR1 MRHNA and CDR2 SNTAGT. In DNA, the CDR3 is TGTGCCAGCAGTGACGCGCAGGCCAACACAGATACGCAGTATTTT. Its protein is CASSDAQANTDTQYF.

This clone was observed a handful of times. The chain recombines TRBV2 with TRBJ2-3, with 8 bases fitting TRBD1. Germline loops: CDR1 SNHLY, CDR2 FYNNEI. This CDR3 contains 14 residues. The ends lost 8 bases at V and 0 bases at J; junction bases unmatched: 4. CDR3 loop: CASAGGISTDTQYF. CDR3 DNA sequence: TGTGCCAGCGCAGGGGGCATCAGCACAGATACGCAGTATTTT.

The rearrangement uses TRBV11-3 and TRBJ1-2, with D maybe TRBD1 (5 bases). The V and J ends lost 4 bases and 4 bases respectively, with 13 bases between them. Germline CDR1 and CDR2: SGHNT and YENEEA. The CDR3 spans 14 residues. The CDR3 sequence is CASSSGTPCYGYTF. CDR3 coding DNA: TGTGCCAGCAGCTCCGGGACTCCCTGCTATGGCTACACCTTC.

This clone was recorded only once. The chain has TRBV10-2 and TRBJ1-1; tentatively, D is TRBD1 (6 bases). Looked up from germline, CDR1 is WSHSY and CDR2 is SAAADI. V dropped 6 bases and J dropped 4 bases, with 12 bases sitting between them. The CDR3 spans 13 residues. The CDR3 sequence: CASRLGGPTEAFF. CDR3 coding DNA: TGCGCCAGCAGGCTTGGGGGCCCCACTGAAGCTTTCTTT.

The rearrangement links TRBV9 to TRBJ2-7; tentative D call: TRBD2 (6 bases). V was clipped by 0 bases and J by 4 bases, with 38 bases between them. Germline assignment: CDR1 SGDLS and CDR2 YYNGEE. This CDR3 has 23 residues. The CDR3 region has the DNA TGTGCCAGCAGCGTAGATAGGGCGTCGTGCAGGGAGGAGACTTCTCCAAAACAGTACGAGCAGTACGTC. It encodes CASSVDRASCREETSPKQYEQYV.

The chain has TRBV25-1 and TRBJ1-2, with 7 positions matching TRBD1. The CDR3 is 15 residues long. CDR1 is MGHDK, CDR2 SYGVNS, per germline. The V gene end was trimmed by 2 bases and the J gene end by 6 bases; junction bases not matched to a gene: 9. The CDR3 region is CASSEPGQISNGYTF. The CDR3 region has the DNA TGTGCCAGCAGTGAACCGGGACAGATATCCAATGGCTACACCTTC.

The rearrangement links TRBV15 to TRBJ2-7, with D perhaps TRBD2 (6 bases). Germline loops: CDR1 LNHNV, CDR2 YYDKDF (reference sequence). The CDR3 is 16 amino acids. V shed 1 base and J shed 2 bases, with 15 bases lying between them. CDR3 in DNA: TGTGCCACCAGCAGAGTAGGAGCAGGAGGGGCCTACGAGCAGTACGTC. Protein: CATSRVGAGGAYEQYV.

The chain uses TRBV6-1 and TRBJ2-7, with 9 bases lining up with TRBD1. Per the germline V gene, CDR1 is MNHNS and CDR2 is SASEGT. V shed 5 bases, J shed 3 bases, and the junction held 5 bases outside the gene matches. This CDR3 comprises 14 residues. CDR3 sequence (DNA): TGTGCCAGCAGTATGGACAGGGGATACTACGAGCAGTACGTC. Amino acid sequence: CASSMDRGYYEQYV.

The chain joins TRBV13 to TRBJ2-1; D is possibly TRBD2 (6 bases). CDR1 PRHDT and CDR2 FYEKMQ come from the germline V gene (reference sequence). The CDR3 extends over 14 amino acids. The V gene lost 5 bases and the J gene lost 6 bases, with 14 bases spanning the gap. CDR3 DNA: TGTGCCAGCAGCGAAGACCCCGGGGGCAATGAGCAGTTCTTC. Translation: CASSEDPGGNEQFF.

CDR3 nucleotide sequence: TGTGCCACTCGAGCGGCGCCAGGGGCATCCTACGAGCAGTACTTC. Residues: CATRAAPGASYEQYF. V is TRBV2 and J is TRBJ2-7; D is possibly TRBD1 (6 bases). From germline, CDR1 is SNHLY and CDR2 FYNNEI. Trimming took off 10 bases at V and 1 base at J, with 20 bases between the two ends. The CDR3 is 15 amino acids.

The chain uses TRBV6-5 and TRBJ2-1; D is perhaps TRBD2 (6 bases). The V and J ends lost 2 bases and 0 bases respectively, with 11 bases between them. This CDR3 has 16 amino acids. Germline CDR1 MNHEY, CDR2 SVGAGI. The CDR3 spells CASSYLGGSSYNEQFF. The CDR3 bases are TGTGCCAGCAGTTACCTCGGGGGAAGCTCCTACAATGAGCAGTTCTTC.

The CDR3 reads CASSLVAEYEQYV. The CDR3, as DNA: TGTGCCAGCAGCTTAGTAGCGGAATACGAGCAGTACGTC. The rearrangement links TRBV7-3 to TRBJ2-7; D may be TRBD2 (6 bases). The CDR3 has 13 residues. The germline V gene encodes CDR1 SGHTA and CDR2 FQGTGA. V lost 2 bases to trimming and J lost 4 bases, with 9 bases between them.

The V and J genes are TRBV2 and TRBJ1-1; no clear D. Germline CDR1 is SNHLY and CDR2 is FYNNEI. The CDR3 runs to 13 residues. Trimming removed 4 bases from V and 2 bases from J, with 8 bases in between. CDR3 DNA: TGTGCCAGCAGTGTGCGTGGTAACACTGAAGCTTTCTTT. Residues: CASSVRGNTEAFF. Variable domain in full (rest from reference TRBV2 and TRBJ1-1): EPEVTQTPSHQVTQMGQEVILRCVPISNHLYFYWYRQILGQKVEFLVSFYNNEISEKSEIFDDQFSVERPDGSNFTLKIRSTKLEDSAMYFCASSVRGNTEAFFGQGTRLTVV.

This CDR3 is CASTNPYRQGLNYGYTF. The CDR3 nucleotides are TGTGCCAGTACCAATCCCTATCGACAGGGCCTTAACTATGGCTACACCTTC. The chain combines TRBV19 with TRBJ1-2; 7 nucleotides match TRBD1. V dropped 7 bases and J dropped 1; count of bases not matched to a gene: 15. This CDR3 spans 17 amino acids. Germline V lookup: CDR1 LNHDA, CDR2 SQIVND (reference sequence).

This clone is a singleton in its sample. The chain uses TRBV28 and TRBJ1-4; TRBD1 matches at 9 bases. The CDR3 is made up of 15 amino acids. J gave up 6 bases and V 4 bases, and 6 bases lay outside the gene matches. In germline, CDR1 is MDHEN, CDR2 SYDVKM. The CDR3 bases are TGTGCCAGCAGTTCATATACAGGGGGCGATGAAAAACTGTTTTTT. This gives the protein CASSSYTGGDEKLFF.

This chain connects TRBV27 to TRBJ1-6; 7 nucleotides agree with TRBD1. The CDR3 has 17 amino acids. Trimming at V came to 5 bases and at J to 6 bases, leaving 13 bases not matched to a gene. The germline gives CDR1 MNHEY, CDR2 SMNVEV (reference sequence). The DNA for the CDR3 is TGTGCCAGCAGTCCAAACCCGACAGGGCAACCTAATTCACCCCTCCACTTT. It translates to CASSPNPTGQPNSPLHF.

This clone was seen a single time. The chain links TRBV10-1 to TRBJ1-5; no clear D. With 4 bases removed from V and 9 bases from J, the gap between germline ends came to 7 bases. CDR3 length equals 11 residues. The germline V gene encodes CDR1 WNHNN and CDR2 SYGVQD (reference sequence). The CDR3 sequence: CASSAPGPQHF. In DNA form, the CDR3 reads TGCGCCAGCAGTGCCCCCGGGCCCCAGCATTTT.